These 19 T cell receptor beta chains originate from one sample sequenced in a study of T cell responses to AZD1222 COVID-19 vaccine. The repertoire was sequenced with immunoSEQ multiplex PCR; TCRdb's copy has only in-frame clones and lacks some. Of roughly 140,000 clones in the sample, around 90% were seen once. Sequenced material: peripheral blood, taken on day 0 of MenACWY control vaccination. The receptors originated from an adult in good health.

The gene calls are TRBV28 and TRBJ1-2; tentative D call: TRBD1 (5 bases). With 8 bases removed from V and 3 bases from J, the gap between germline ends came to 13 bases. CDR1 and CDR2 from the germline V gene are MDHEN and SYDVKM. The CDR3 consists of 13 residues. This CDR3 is CASHWGSHYGYTF. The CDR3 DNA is TGTGCCAGCCATTGGGGGTCTCACTATGGCTACACCTTC.

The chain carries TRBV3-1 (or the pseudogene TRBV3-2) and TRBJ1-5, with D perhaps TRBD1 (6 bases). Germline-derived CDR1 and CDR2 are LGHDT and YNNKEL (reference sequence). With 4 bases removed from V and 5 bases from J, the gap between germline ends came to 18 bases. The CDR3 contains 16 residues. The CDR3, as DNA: TGTGCCAGCAGCCTCAGAAAGGGGGTCGGGCATCAGCCCCAGCATTTT. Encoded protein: CASSLRKGVGHQPQHF.

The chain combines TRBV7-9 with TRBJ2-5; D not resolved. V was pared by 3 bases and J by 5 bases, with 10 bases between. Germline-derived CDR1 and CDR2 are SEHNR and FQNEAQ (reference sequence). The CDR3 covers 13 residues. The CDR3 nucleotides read TGTGCCAGCAGCTTCCCGACTTGGGAGACCCAGTACTTC. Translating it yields CASSFPTWETQYF.

The CDR3, as DNA: TGTGCCAGCAGTAGCGGGAGCACAGATACGCAGTATTTT. Translated: CASSSGSTDTQYF. This chain connects TRBV2 to TRBJ2-3, with TRBD2 as a possible D gene (6 bases). The CDR3 is 13 amino acids. Germline V gene lookup returns CDR1 SNHLY and CDR2 FYNNEI. V was pared by 5 bases and J by 0 bases, with 6 bases between. Full variable domain (remainder filled in from reference TRBV2 and TRBJ2-3): EPEVTQTPSHQVTQMGQEVILRCVPISNHLYFYWYRQILGQKVEFLVSFYNNEISEKSEIFDDQFSVERPDGSNFTLKIRSTKLEDSAMYFCASSSGSTDTQYFGPGTRLTVL.

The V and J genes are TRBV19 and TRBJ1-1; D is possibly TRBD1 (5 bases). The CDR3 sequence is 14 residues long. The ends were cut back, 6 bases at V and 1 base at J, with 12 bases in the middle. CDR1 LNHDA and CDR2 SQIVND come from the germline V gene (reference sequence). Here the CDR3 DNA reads TGTGCCAGTAGCCACATTACAGGGAACACTGAAGCTTTCTTT. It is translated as CASSHITGNTEAFF.

CDR3 loop: CSVAGVNQPQHF. The DNA for the CDR3 is TGCAGCGTTGCGGGCGTCAATCAGCCCCAGCATTTT. The rearrangement joins TRBV29-1 to TRBJ1-5; no clear D. Germline-derived CDR1 and CDR2 are SQVTM and ANQGSEA. This CDR3 spans 12 amino acids. V was shortened by 4 bases and J by 3 bases, with 7 bases between the two germline ends.

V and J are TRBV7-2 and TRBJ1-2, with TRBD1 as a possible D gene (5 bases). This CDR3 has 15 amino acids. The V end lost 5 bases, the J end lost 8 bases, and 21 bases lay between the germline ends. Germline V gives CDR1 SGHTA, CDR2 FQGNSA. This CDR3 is CASSPLASRVGGYTF. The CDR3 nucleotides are TGTGCCAGCAGCCCCCTAGCGAGCAGGGTCGGCGGCTACACCTTC.

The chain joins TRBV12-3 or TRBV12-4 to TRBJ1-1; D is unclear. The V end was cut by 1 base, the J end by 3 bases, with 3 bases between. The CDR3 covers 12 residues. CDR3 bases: TGTGCCAGCAGTTTAGGGTACACTGAAGCTTTCTTT. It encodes CASSLGYTEAFF.

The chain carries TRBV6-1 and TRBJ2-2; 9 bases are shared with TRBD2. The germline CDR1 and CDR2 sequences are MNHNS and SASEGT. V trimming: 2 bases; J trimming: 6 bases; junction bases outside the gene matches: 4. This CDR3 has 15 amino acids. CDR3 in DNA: TGTGCCAGCAGTGAAAGGGCTAGCGGGGCCGGGGAGCTGTTTTTT. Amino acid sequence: CASSERASGAGELFF.

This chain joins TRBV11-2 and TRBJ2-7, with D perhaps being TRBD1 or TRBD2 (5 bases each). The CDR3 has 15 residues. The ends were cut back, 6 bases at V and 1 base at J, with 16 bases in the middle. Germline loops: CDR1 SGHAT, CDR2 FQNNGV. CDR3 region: CASRLMGPQSYEQYF. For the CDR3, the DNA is TGTGCCAGCAGGTTGATGGGACCGCAATCCTACGAGCAGTACTTC. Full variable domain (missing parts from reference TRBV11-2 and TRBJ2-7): EAGVAQSPRYKIIEKRQSVAFWCNPISGHATLYWYQQILGQGPKLLIQFQNNGVVDDSQLPKDRFSAERLKGVDSTLKIQPAKLEDSAVYLCASRLMGPQSYEQYFGPGTRLTVT.

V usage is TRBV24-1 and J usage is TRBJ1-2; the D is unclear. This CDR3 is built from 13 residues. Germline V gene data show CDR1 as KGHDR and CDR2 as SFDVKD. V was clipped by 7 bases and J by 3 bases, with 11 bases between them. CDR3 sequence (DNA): TGTGCCACCAGCCGGGATTCTTACTATGGCTACACCTTC. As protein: CATSRDSYYGYTF.

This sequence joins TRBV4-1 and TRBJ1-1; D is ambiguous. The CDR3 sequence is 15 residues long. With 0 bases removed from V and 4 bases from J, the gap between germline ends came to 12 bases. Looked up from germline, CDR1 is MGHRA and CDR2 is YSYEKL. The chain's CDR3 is CASSQEGAGLTEAFF. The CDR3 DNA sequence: TGCGCCAGCAGCCAAGAGGGAGCCGGTCTCACTGAAGCTTTCTTT.

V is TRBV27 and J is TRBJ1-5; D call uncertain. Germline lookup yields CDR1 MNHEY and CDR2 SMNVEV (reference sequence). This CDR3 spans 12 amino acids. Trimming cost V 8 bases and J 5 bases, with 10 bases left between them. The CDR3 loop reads CASGPSYQPQHF. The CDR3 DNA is TGTGCCAGCGGCCCGTCTTATCAGCCCCAGCATTTT.

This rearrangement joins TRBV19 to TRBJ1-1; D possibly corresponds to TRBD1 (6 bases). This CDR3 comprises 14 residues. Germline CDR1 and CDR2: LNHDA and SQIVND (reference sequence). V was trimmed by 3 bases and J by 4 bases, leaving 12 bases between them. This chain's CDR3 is CASSIQGSGTEAFF. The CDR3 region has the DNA TGTGCCAGTAGTATCCAGGGGTCGGGCACTGAAGCTTTCTTT.

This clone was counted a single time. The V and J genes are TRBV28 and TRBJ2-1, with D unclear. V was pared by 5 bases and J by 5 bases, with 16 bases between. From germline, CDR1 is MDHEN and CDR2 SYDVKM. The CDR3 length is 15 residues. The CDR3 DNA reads TGTGCCAGCAGTCCTTGGGGTACGGGTCACAATGAGCAGTTCTTC. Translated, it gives CASSPWGTGHNEQFF.

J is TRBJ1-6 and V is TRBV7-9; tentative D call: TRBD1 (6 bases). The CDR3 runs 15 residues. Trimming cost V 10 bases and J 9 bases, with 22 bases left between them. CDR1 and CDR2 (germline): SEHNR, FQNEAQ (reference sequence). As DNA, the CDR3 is TGTGCCACCTACCCTCGGGACATCTTTTTTTCACCCCTCCACTTT. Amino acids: CATYPRDIFFSPLHF.

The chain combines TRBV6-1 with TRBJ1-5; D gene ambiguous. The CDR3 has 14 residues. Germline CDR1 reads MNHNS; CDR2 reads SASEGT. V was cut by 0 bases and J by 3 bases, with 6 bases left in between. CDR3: CASSEAQANQPQHF. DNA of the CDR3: TGTGCCAGCAGTGAAGCGCAGGCCAATCAGCCCCAGCATTTT.

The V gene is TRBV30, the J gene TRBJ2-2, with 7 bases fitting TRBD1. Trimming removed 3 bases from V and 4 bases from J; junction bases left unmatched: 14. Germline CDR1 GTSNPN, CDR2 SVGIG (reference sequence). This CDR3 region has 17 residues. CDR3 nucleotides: TGTGCCTGGAGCCCTAGTTGGGGGACAGCTTTCACCGGGGAGCTGTTTTTT. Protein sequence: CAWSPSWGTAFTGELFF.

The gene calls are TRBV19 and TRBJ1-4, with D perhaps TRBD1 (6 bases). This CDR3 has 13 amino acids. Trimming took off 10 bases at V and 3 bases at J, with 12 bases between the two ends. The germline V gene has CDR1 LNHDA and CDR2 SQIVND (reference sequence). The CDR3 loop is CATTGGPNEKLFF. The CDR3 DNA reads TGTGCCACCACCGGGGGGCCTAATGAAAAACTGTTTTTT. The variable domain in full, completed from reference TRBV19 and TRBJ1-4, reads DGGITQSPKYLFRKEGQNVTLSCEQNLNHDAMYWYRQDPGQGLRLIYYSQIVNDFQKGDIAEGYSVSREKKESFPLTVTSAQKNPTAFYLCATTGGPNEKLFFGSGTQLSVL.